This T cell receptor (beta chain) was documented in a study of blood T cell repertoires in COVID-19. Measured with immunoSEQ multiplex PCR; TCRdb has only the in-frame clones, and not every one. Here the sample spans 70,000 to 90,000 clones, roughly 80% being singletons. The ends lost 6 bases at V and 1 base at J; junction bases unmatched: 14. Germline CDR1 MNHEY, CDR2 SVGEGT. The CDR3 totals 19 residues. Sample: peripheral blood. The TCR originated in a woman in her sixties with acute or convalescent COVID-19. The V and J genes are TRBV6-2 or TRBV6-3 and TRBJ2-7; 14 positions match TRBD2. CDR3 in DNA: TGTGCCAGCAGCTCCGGGACTAGCGGGGGCCACACGCCTTCCTACGAGCAGTACTTC. Its translation: CASSSGTSGGHTPSYEQYF.